This TCR beta chain was sequenced during a study of cytomegalovirus exposure and HLA in healthy donors. Overall study results and limits: Roughly even sequencing depth across donors was the assumption behind the presence/absence analyses. Clonal expansion, a later analysis showed, was greater in HLA-associated TCR beta chains than in equally common others. CMV serostatus was the only recorded immune exposure for donors.

Amplification used 60 Vbeta primers and 13 Jbeta primers. The protocol was immunoSEQ multiplex PCR, while the TCRdb copy is restricted to in-frame clones and leaves out a portion. This repertoire includes about 55,000 clones. With respect to this clone: Its antigen is still unknown.

CDR3 length equals 13 residues. Looked up from germline, CDR1 is SEHNR and CDR2 is FQNEAQ (reference sequence). Losses at the gene ends were 3 bases for V and 10 bases for J; bases not matched to a gene: 1. The sample consisted of PBMCs. This chain uses TRBV7-9 with TRBJ1-6; TRBD1 agrees at 9 bases. This receptor was obtained from a man in his fifties in good health and CMV-seropositive. CDR3 protein: CASSLGQGSPLHF. CDR3 nucleotides: TGTGCCAGCAGCTTGGGACAGGGATCACCCCTCCACTTT.